This T cell receptor (beta chain) was documented in a study of blood T cell repertoires in COVID-19. The overall study: Collection of acute and convalescent COVID-19 samples took place in the United States, Italy and Spain. In each case, the material was cDNA or gDNA derived from T cells, B-cell-depleted T cells, or PBMCs.

This clone was counted between two and nine times. The germline V and J ends were trimmed by 6 bases and 3 bases, with 11 bases remaining between them. CDR1 is MDHEN, CDR2 SYDVKM, per germline. This CDR3 has 13 residues. Authors' processing steps: Reference gene primer amplification yielded estimated nucleated cell counts. Here immunoSEQ multiplex PCR was the method, and the copy in TCRdb shows in-frame clones only, minus some. V and J calls plus clone size are reproduced from that table; the DNA served to infer D and trimming. The sample includes more than 60,000 clones, around 90% of them seen just once.

The chain joins TRBV28 to TRBJ1-2; no reliable D call. The source material was peripheral blood. This receptor was obtained from a woman aged 80 or over with active or convalescent COVID-19. The CDR3: CASRGTTDYGYTF. DNA of the CDR3: TGTGCCAGCAGGGGCACCACCGACTATGGCTACACCTTC.